The TCR beta chain described here comes from a study of T cells expressing NK-cell markers. Note on this clonotype: The antigen is unknown.

With UMIs, 5'RACE template switching was used to make TCR beta cDNA. TCRdb re-called the 5' RACE reads; every CDR3 protein appears as one record, without DNA. The sample includes some 300,000 distinct CDR3 sequences. Overall study findings and caveats: Of CD8+ T cells, 1.0-7.0% belonged to dominant NKG2C+ clonotypes in 5 or 6 donors.

This CDR3 contains 18 residues. Germline-derived CDR1 and CDR2 are KGHDR and SFDVKD. This clonotype was sampled from a man between 18 and 29 years old in good health. Sequenced material: blood T cells: a sorted CD56 or NKG2C T cell subset, CD4+ or CD8+ T cells, or bulk PBMC T cells (not recorded which). V is TRBV24-1 and J is TRBJ2-1; there is no DNA to check the TCRdb D call of TRBD2. CDR3 in amino acids: CATSDPPGGRAPVDEQFF.